The clone carrying this TCR beta chain was seen only a few times. Its antigen is undetermined. Unique molecular identifiers tagged individual cDNA molecules. TCRdb reanalysed the 5' RACE reads using MiXCR and keeps one entry per CDR3 protein. The data show about 55,000 distinct CDR3 sequences, about 15% seen once. The data are from a study of early T cells in non-severe SARS-CoV-2 infection. Study-level information: Sequencing of bulk RNA from unsorted whole blood was done, without chain pairing. Whole-study results and caveats: Sequences matched to VDJdb favored anti-spike CD8 responses, while private and CD4 specificities were missed.

Sequenced here: whole blood, sampled at baseline. The sequence was collected from an adult who was a healthcare worker with PCR-confirmed SARS-CoV-2 infection or an uninfected control (not recorded which).

The DNA for the CDR3 is TGTGCCAGCAGTTTATCTAGCGGGAGGGCCGGGGAGCAGTACTTC. It is translated as CASSLSSGRAGEQYF. The chain is built from TRBV28 and TRBJ2-7; 12 bases agree with TRBD2. Trimming cost V 1 base and J 7 bases; bases outside gene matches: 5. The germline V gene has CDR1 MDHEN and CDR2 SYDVKM. This CDR3 region has 15 residues.